This T cell receptor (beta chain) was recorded in a study of neurological immune-mediated disorders (dated by TCRdb to the late 2010s). About the study as a whole: Peripheral blood TCR-beta repertoires from HTLV-I-associated myelopathy (HAM/TSP) patients, multiple sclerosis patients and healthy controls were compared by UMI-based sequencing. The cohort was made up of 65 to 75 subjects, consisting of roughly 14 HAM/TSP patients, about 35 multiple sclerosis patients and around 20 healthy controls. The approximately 100 TCR-beta libraries included longitudinal samples, technical triplicates and paired sorted CD4+ and CD8+ T-cell subsets alongside PBMC samples. What the authors observed across the whole study: TCR clonal expansion was highest in HAM/TSP patients and lowest in MS patients, with MS patients falling below even healthy controls. No identical CDR3 amino acid sequences were shared among expanded clones across subjects, suggesting private TCR-beta repertoires in all groups.

This clonotype was found many times. Its antigen target is currently unknown. The record has no base qualities; no much larger clone is one base away. Healthy controls were blood bank volunteers in Maryland, USA. For the sorted-subset TCR libraries, the starting material was about 930,000 sorted CD4+ or CD8+ T cells. Peripheral blood underwent Ficoll-Hypaque density gradient centrifugation to isolate PBMCs, which were then cryopreserved in liquid nitrogen. Paired sorted CD4+ and CD8+ subsets came from healthy controls, HAM/TSP patients and MS patients. cDNA was synthesized by template-switch 5'RACE using a primer carrying a 10-nucleotide random unique molecular identifier by which each TCR transcript was tagged. Every sequencing run yielded over 200 million TCR-beta sequences covering 15-18 subjects. Total RNA was extracted with the RNeasy kit. TCR-beta VDJ regions were amplified with primers for the TCR constant region and the 5'RACE anchor, using the KAPA Real-time Library Amplification kit. A first PCR added sample indexes and Illumina adaptors, after which a second PCR increased the library yield. After Ampure bead purification, the TCR product of roughly 650 bp was size-selected on a 2% E-gel SizeSelection system. Before pooling, library quality was checked on a Bioanalyzer, concentration was measured with Qubit, and libraries were quantified with the Kapa Library Quantification kit. An Illumina HiSeq 2500 was used to sequence the libraries paired-end at 2 x 150 bp. To increase sequence diversity, roughly 24-32% phiX was spiked into each library pool. As for how the authors treated the data: Quality-filtered reads were processed with the UMI-based MiGEC pipeline, and over 75% of raw TCR sequences were removed by the MiGEC pipeline during error correction. IMGT germline references were used for aligning VDJ genes, and each clonotype was defined as a unique CDR3 amino acid sequence together with its V-J genes. Clonal expansion, Shannon diversity, and CDR3 relatedness (CalcPairwiseDistances, ClusterSamples) were evaluated with VDJtools, and phylogenetic trees were built with CLCbio workbench. Clones with at least 8 unique UMIs were defined as expanded, with this threshold being based on coefficient-of-variation modelling across technical triplicates. Using fastp trimming at Q25 and MiXCR clonotype assembly, TCRdb reanalyzed the public sequencing data and kept in-frame beta chains. CDR3 protein duplicates are merged, each entry listing the most common genes and DNA. The V and J calls come from TCRdb's annotation, not from the publication. This sample has approximately 21,000 distinct CDR3 sequences in its table, and about 6% of those were observed once. The biggest ten clones account for 45% to 50% of the sample.

The CDR3, cysteine through phenylalanine, is 22 amino acids long. The only DNA kept is the CDR3, 66 bases in frame from the first base. The germline V and J ends show losses of 0 bases and 3 bases respectively, and no gene match explains 24 bases of the junction. The germline V gene supplies CDR1 SGDLS and CDR2 YYNGEE. The sequenced sample was CD8+ T cells from blood. The clonotype originates from a man between 18 and 35 years old in good health. The receptor chain draws on TRBV9 and TRBJ2-1; a stretch of 7 junction bases matches TRBD2. The CDR3 sequence is CASSVAGLFGEGLGPVYNEQFF. In nucleotide form, the sequence is TGTGCCAGCAGCGTAGCTGGCCTTTTTGGGGAGGGGTTGGGACCAGTCTACAATGAGCAGTTCTTC.